The 14 T cell receptor beta chains below were found in one sample sequenced in a study of blood T cell repertoires in COVID-19. Generated by immunoSEQ multiplex PCR, the TCRdb table keeps only in-frame clones and is missing some. The sample contains more than 200,000 clones, about 87% of which appear only once. The sample consisted of PBMCs or T cells enriched from blood (not recorded which). The receptor source for this set is a woman in her forties or fifties who had recovered from COVID-19.

The chain recombines TRBV2 with TRBJ1-6; 7 bases match TRBD1. Trimming took 8 bases from V and 6 from J; bases not matched to a gene: 4. This CDR3 spans 13 amino acids. Germline-derived CDR1 and CDR2 are SNHLY and FYNNEI. In DNA, the CDR3 is TGTGCCAGCCGGGACAGTCGTAATTCACCCCTCCACTTT. This gives the protein CASRDSRNSPLHF.

This rearrangement joins TRBV27 to TRBJ1-1; D is possibly TRBD1 (5 bases). Germline V gene lookup returns CDR1 MNHEY and CDR2 SMNVEV (reference sequence). The germline V and J ends were trimmed by 1 base and 5 bases, with 8 bases remaining between them. The CDR3 length is 13 residues. The CDR3 loop reads CASSLLGGTEAFF. The DNA of the CDR3 is TGTGCCAGCAGTTTATTGGGGGGAACTGAAGCTTTCTTT.

This CDR3 is CASSSPGGGHTEAFF. CDR3 DNA sequence: TGTGCCAGCAGTTCCCCCGGGGGGGGCCACACTGAAGCTTTCTTT. The gene calls are TRBV28 and TRBJ1-1, with D possibly matching TRBD1 (6 bases). This CDR3 region has 15 residues. Trimming shortened V by 4 bases and J by 3 bases, and 15 bases separated the two germline ends. From germline, CDR1 is MDHEN and CDR2 SYDVKM.

The genes are TRBV5-1 and TRBJ2-3; tentatively, D is TRBD2 (5 bases). CDR3 length equals 15 residues. From germline, CDR1 is SGHRS and CDR2 YFSETQ. The V end lost 3 bases, the J end lost 3 bases, and 14 bases lay between the germline ends. In DNA, the CDR3 is TGCGCCAGCAGCTCTTTCGGGGAGCTGACAGATACGCAGTATTTT. Protein: CASSSFGELTDTQYF.

V gene TRBV6-5 combines with J gene TRBJ2-7; D is unresolved. Trimming cost V 2 bases and J 3 bases, with 11 bases left between them. Germline loops: CDR1 MNHEY, CDR2 SVGAGI. The CDR3 extends over 14 amino acids. The CDR3 here is CASSYERGDYEQYF. In DNA, the CDR3 is TGTGCCAGCAGTTACGAGAGAGGAGACTACGAGCAGTACTTC.

The chain combines TRBV10-3 with TRBJ2-7; 8 bases line up with TRBD1. The CDR3 totals 13 residues. With V trimmed by 4 bases and J by 7 bases, 6 bases remained unmatched. CDR1 is ENHRY, CDR2 SYGVKD, per germline. CDR3 sequence reads: CAISVDRVEEQYF. The DNA for the CDR3 is TGTGCCATCAGTGTGGACAGGGTGGAGGAGCAGTACTTC.

The V and J genes are TRBV5-4 and TRBJ1-5; D remains ambiguous. The CDR3 has 13 residues. Looked up from germline, CDR1 is SGHNT and CDR2 is YYREEE (reference sequence). Trimming took 0 bases from V and 7 from J, leaving 8 bases between them. CDR3 DNA: TGTGCCAGCAGCTTGGGAGGAGCCCAGCCCCAGCATTTT. Amino acid sequence: CASSLGGAQPQHF.

V usage is TRBV6-5 and J usage is TRBJ1-5; the match to TRBD1 covers 9 bases. The CDR3 consists of 15 residues. The trim removed 2 bases at V and 3 bases at J, leaving 2 bases unmatched. Germline V gives CDR1 MNHEY, CDR2 SVGAGI. This chain's CDR3 is CASSYDRGNNQPQHF. Here the CDR3 DNA reads TGTGCCAGCAGTTACGACAGGGGGAACAATCAGCCCCAGCATTTT.

The V call is TRBV7-9, the J call TRBJ2-7; TRBD2 matches at 8 bases. CDR3 length: 14 amino acids. Germline trimming cut 5 bases from V and 4 bases from J; bases unmatched to any gene: 7. CDR1 is SEHNR, CDR2 FQNEAQ, per germline (reference sequence). DNA for the CDR3: TGTGCCAGCAGCCAACCGGGGGGGCGATACGAGCAGTACTTC. This codes for CASSQPGGRYEQYF.

The chain employs TRBV6-5 and TRBJ2-1, with 11 positions matching TRBD2. This CDR3 region has 15 residues. Germline V lookup: CDR1 MNHEY, CDR2 SVGAGI. J gave up 6 bases and V 4 bases, and 5 bases lay outside the gene matches. The CDR3 here is CASSFTSGSPNEQFF. In DNA, the CDR3 is TGTGCCAGCAGTTTCACTAGCGGGAGCCCCAATGAGCAGTTCTTC.

Comments on this clone: Compared with germline, one end of the junction differs, possibly owing to a read error. Other DNA sequences of this sample code for an identical CDR3. The chain is built from TRBV20-1 and TRBJ2-7; D not resolved. CDR1 and CDR2 from the germline V gene are DFQATT and SNEGSKA (reference sequence). The CDR3 runs to 13 residues. CDR3 residues: CSASLDSTYEQYF. CDR3 DNA sequence: TGCAGTGCTAGTCTCGACTCGACCTATGAGCAGTACTTC.

This chain joins TRBV13 and TRBJ2-7; TRBD2 matches 10 bases. The junction had 11 bases not matched to a gene; V was cut back by 5 bases and J by 7 bases. The CDR3 sequence is 15 residues long. Per the germline V gene, CDR1 is PRHDT and CDR2 is FYEKMQ (reference sequence). CDR3: CASSPGGLAIREQYF. As DNA, the CDR3 is TGTGCCAGCAGCCCGGGGGGACTAGCGATTAGGGAGCAGTACTTC.

The V and J genes are TRBV3-1 (or the pseudogene TRBV3-2) and TRBJ2-3; D is possibly TRBD2 (6 bases). The CDR3 is 14 amino acids. The V and J ends lost 1 base and 5 bases respectively, with 10 bases between them. Germline V gives CDR1 LGHDT, CDR2 YNNKEL (reference sequence). CDR3: CASSQVIAEDTQYF. CDR3 sequence (DNA): TGTGCCAGCAGCCAAGTAATAGCGGAAGATACGCAGTATTTT.

The rearrangement joins TRBV19 to TRBJ2-7; TRBD2 aligns across 11 bases. Trimming at V came to 4 bases and at J to 4 bases, leaving 9 bases not matched to a gene. CDR1 and CDR2 from the germline V gene are LNHDA and SQIVND (reference sequence). The CDR3 sequence is 16 residues long. In DNA form, the CDR3 reads TGTGCCAGTAGTACCCGAGCTAGCGGGAGGCTTTACGAGCAGTACTTC. Translation gives CASSTRASGRLYEQYF.